These T cell receptor beta chains were read from a single sample in a study of shared clonotypes between healthy human individuals. Measured with immunoSEQ multiplex PCR; TCRdb has only the in-frame clones, and not every one. The table records 2 million to 2.5 million clones, around 96% of them present only once. Sequencing used naive CD8+ T cells sorted from blood. All receptors derive from a man aged 18-30 years in good health. CDR3s include the opening cysteine and the closing phenylalanine or tryptophan. D genes are given only for firm matches. Clone size is given for some rows only: seen once, a few or many times, or a class if the clone is expanded.

TGTGCCAGCAGCCCCCCTAGGGCACCCCTCCACTTT	CASSPPRAPLHF	TRBJ1-6	.	TRBV6-5	.
TGTGCCAGCAGTGAAGACTCCCTTCTGGACACTGAAGCTTTCTTT	CASSEDSLLDTEAFF	TRBJ1-1	.	TRBV6-1	.
TGTGCCAGCGGATGGACTAGCGCGTCCTACGAGCAGTACTTC	CASGWTSASYEQYF	TRBJ2-7	TRBD2	TRBV27	.
TGTGCCAGCAATACGGGGGGGAACACCGGGGAGCTGTTTTTT	CASNTGGNTGELFF	TRBJ2-2	TRBD2	TRBV2	.
TGCGCCAGCAGCCTTTCAGGGGACACGATCTACGAGCAGTACTTC	CASSLSGDTIYEQYF	TRBJ2-7	.	TRBV4-1	.
TGTGCCAGCAGCTCGGTGGGACTCTACGAGCAGTACTTC	CASSSVGLYEQYF	TRBJ2-7	.	TRBV11-2	.
TGTGCCAGCAGCTTAGGTCCAGGGGAGAGAGAGACCCAGTACTTC	CASSLGPGERETQYF	TRBJ2-5	.	TRBV7-6	.
TGTGCCAGTAGTATCGGGACAGATAATTCACCCCTCCACTTT	CASSIGTDNSPLHF	TRBJ1-6	TRBD1	TRBV19	.
TGTGCCAGCAGTGAAGTTAGCGGGGGGATCCAAGAGACCCAGTACTTC	CASSEVSGGIQETQYF	TRBJ2-5	TRBD2	TRBV2	.
TGTGCCAGCAGCCAGTCACAGGGGAATTACAATGAGCAGTTCTTC	CASSQSQGNYNEQFF	TRBJ2-1	TRBD1	TRBV2	.
TGTGCCAGCAGCGTGTCAGGGGCCCCGAACACTGAAGCTTTCTTT	CASSVSGAPNTEAFF	TRBJ1-1	.	TRBV9	.
TGTGCCAGCAGTGAAGCAGAGGCCTACGAGCAGTACTTC	CASSEAEAYEQYF	TRBJ2-7	.	TRBV2	once